A selection of T cell receptor beta chains follows, all from one sample in a study of vaccination effects on CD4 cells after COVID-19. For these TCRs, the target antigens are not known. Sequencing used immunoSEQ multiplex PCR; TCRdb keeps in-frame clones, though not all of them. The sample lists more than 50,000 clones; roughly 79% were seen once. This specimen was CD4+ T cells from PBMCs cultured with HCoV-229E spike peptides, taken before COVID-19 vaccination. These receptors were obtained from a human donor who received a COVID-19 vaccine. CDR3s leave out the opening cysteine and the closing phenylalanine or tryptophan.

v_call cdr3_aa
TRBV2 ASGTGTGDNEQF
TRBV12-5 ASGLWGAGTDTQY
TRBV29-1 SVGGPSNEKLF
TRBV24-1 ATSGQGGADTQY
TRBV10-3 AISEPGQGARDQPQH
TRBV7-9 ASSLMAGMVTDTQY
TRBV6-5 ASRLDRNYGYT
TRBV5-5 ASSPRQGVNTGELF
TRBV5-6 ASSPRDRGVNTEAF
TRBV5-1 ASSAQEGRDYGYT
TRBV7-3 ASSLTSGTGGDYGYT
TRBV6-1 ASSDNSYT
TRBV19 ASSPPGAKETQY
TRBV4-1 ASSQVRVAGQDYNEQF
TRBV24-1 ATSSTGYGYT
TRBV5-4 ASSRGLAGGTDTQY
TRBV19 ASSINRRGGMETQY
TRBV10-1 ASSEFRGNTIY
TRBV6-5 ASRSGGANTGELF
TRBV2 ASIGQGLPIGTQY
TRBV2 ASSQTGHYEGIQY
TRBV2 ATGSGRNTGELF
TRBV30 AWSISRLTSRGGERETQY
TRBV2 ASSEGQGWGQPQH
TRBV19 ASSSIRGWNEQF
TRBV19 ASSIPHTGELF
TRBV19 ASTPLGGGTGELF
TRBV5-8 ASSFKGGNTIY
TRBV30 AWSRLVVGNEQF
TRBV12-3/TRBV12-4 ASSPGQRNEQF
TRBV18 ASSPGTGNTEAF
TRBV9 ASSPGQLGNSPLH
TRBV12-3/TRBV12-4 ASSPSTDTQY
TRBV4-3 ASSQVNPLGTAHSIYGYT
TRBV6-5 ASSYSSQDYGPQH
TRBV7-3 ASSFGDPAMTTQY
TRBV6-6 ASSPTPGTNYNQPQH
TRBV6-5 ASSNSRQTYNEQF
TRBV19 ATLTWGKGHQPQH
TRBV18 ASSGDRLYGYT
TRBV28 ASTNRVQPQH
TRBV5-4 ASSLSGMGYGYT